Given below is one T cell receptor (beta chain) in context. Antigen: not known. The CDR3 loop spans 15 amino acids. The sample comes from a study of CXCR3-negative and CXCR3-positive naive CD8 T cells. In preparing the TRB cDNA libraries, 5' RACE with UMI labels was used. TCRdb reworked the 5' RACE reads into one entry per CDR3 protein, no DNA. Its clone listing holds around 110,000 distinct CDR3 sequences. Study conclusions and caveats: Higher TRB CDR3 hydrophobicity marked CXCR3-positive naive cells relative to CXCR3-negative naive cells.

Naive CD8+ T cells displayed a CD45RO-CCR7+CD27+CD95- phenotype. The chain couples TRBV12-3 or TRBV12-4 to TRBJ2-5; TCRdb's D gene call, TRBD2, goes unchecked for lack of DNA. The sequence came from a human donor in good health. Some clones in this sample may be carry-over from other donors' samples. Sequences were obtained from naive CXCR3+ CD8+ T cells from blood. Subset: CD45RO-CCR7+CD27+CD95- naive CD8+ T cells expressing CXCR3 (TNR3+). CDR3: CASSLLSSGGETQYF.